The present entry profiles one T cell receptor (beta chain) with its context. Its antigen is unknown. Per-base quality was not reported, and no clone a single base away is much larger than it. This entry belongs to a study of control samples from healthy donors and cancer patients (dated by TCRdb to 2020 to 2022). The library was prepared using the immunoSEQ multiplex PCR assay. TCRdb mirrors the immuneACCESS table, restricted to in-frame sequences. Some clones are absent from its copies; in checked studies, under half trace to an unresolved V gene, and the reason for the others is unknown. The sample includes around 130,000 clones, with about 91% observed a single time. The ten largest account for roughly 9.4% of the sample. Sample: blood. The clonotype originates from a man between 18 and 29 years old in good health.

The nucleotide sequence reads as follows: TGTGCCATCAGTCCCCAGGTAGGACAGTACGAGCAGTACTTC. It translates as CAISPQVGQYEQYF. This receptor chain uses TRBV10-3 and TRBJ2-7; the D gene is perhaps TRBD1, on 6 matching bases. Its CDR3 holds 14 amino acids, cysteine through phenylalanine. The DNA shown is the 42-base CDR3, in frame from base 1. For CDR1 and CDR2, the germline V gene lists ENHRY and SYGVKD. The junction shows trimming of 5 bases on V and 4 bases on J, plus 15 bases between the germline ends.